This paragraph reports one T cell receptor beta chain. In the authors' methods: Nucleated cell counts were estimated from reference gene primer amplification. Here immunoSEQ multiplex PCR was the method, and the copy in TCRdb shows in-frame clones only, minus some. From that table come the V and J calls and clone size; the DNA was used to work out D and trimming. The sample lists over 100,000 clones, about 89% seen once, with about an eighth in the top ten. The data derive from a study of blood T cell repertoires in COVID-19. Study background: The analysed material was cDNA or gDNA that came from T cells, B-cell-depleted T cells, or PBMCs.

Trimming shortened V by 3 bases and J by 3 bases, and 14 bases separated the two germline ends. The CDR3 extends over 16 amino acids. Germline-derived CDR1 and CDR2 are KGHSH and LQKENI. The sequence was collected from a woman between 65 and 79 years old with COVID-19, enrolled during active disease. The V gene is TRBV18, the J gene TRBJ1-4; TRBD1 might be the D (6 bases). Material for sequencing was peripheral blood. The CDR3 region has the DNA TGTGCCAGCTCACCTTTAACAGGGATAGCTAATGAAAAACTGTTTTTT. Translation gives CASSPLTGIANEKLFF. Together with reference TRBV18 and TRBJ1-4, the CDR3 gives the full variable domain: NAGVMQNPRHLVRRRGQEARLRCSPMKGHSHVYWYRQLPEEGLKFMVYLQKENIIDESGMPKERFSAEFPKEGPSILRIQQVVRGDSAAYFCASSPLTGIANEKLFFGSGTQLSVL.